This T cell receptor beta chain was observed in a study of T cell responses to AZD1222 COVID-19 vaccine. A note on this clone: This CDR3 is also generated by other DNA sequences in the sample.

TCRdb's copy holds only in-frame clones and misses some; the assay was immunoSEQ multiplex PCR. The sample shows roughly 200,000 clones, more than 90% of them seen only once. CDR3 length: 12 residues. V was trimmed by 0 bases and J by 8 bases, leaving 6 bases between them. Germline CDR1 is SGDLS and CDR2 is YYNGEE. This rearrangement joins TRBV9 to TRBJ2-1; D possibly corresponds to TRBD2 (5 bases). This clonotype was obtained from an adult who received the MenACWY meningococcal vaccine as a control. This material consisted of peripheral blood, taken 28 days after the second dose of the MenACWY control vaccine. DNA of the CDR3: TGTGCCAGCAGCGTAGACGGGGATGAGCAGTTCTTC. It translates to CASSVDGDEQFF.